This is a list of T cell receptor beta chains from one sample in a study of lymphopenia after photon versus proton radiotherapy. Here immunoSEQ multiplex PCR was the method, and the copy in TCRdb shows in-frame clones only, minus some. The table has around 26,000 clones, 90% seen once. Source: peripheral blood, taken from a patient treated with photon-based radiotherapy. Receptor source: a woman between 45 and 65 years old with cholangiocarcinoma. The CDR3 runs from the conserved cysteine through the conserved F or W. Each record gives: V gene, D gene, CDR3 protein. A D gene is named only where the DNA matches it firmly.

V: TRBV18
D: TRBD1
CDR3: CASSSKTGTYNEQFF

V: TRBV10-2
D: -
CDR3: CASSEIMRPQHF

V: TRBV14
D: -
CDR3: CASSQESGSGTGELFF

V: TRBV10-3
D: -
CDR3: CAIICRGQPVGDTQYF

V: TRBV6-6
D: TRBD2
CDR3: CASSNSGTSRDYEQFF

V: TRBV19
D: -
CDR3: CASPPPYGTEAFF

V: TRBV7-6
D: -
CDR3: CASNPPFPPGETQYF

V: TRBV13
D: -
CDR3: CASSPGVRTYEQYF

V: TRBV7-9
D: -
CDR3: CASSLSGTGNTEAFF

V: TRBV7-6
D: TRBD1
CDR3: CASSTHSQGAGEKLFF

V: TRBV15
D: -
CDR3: CATSSAAYSPLHF

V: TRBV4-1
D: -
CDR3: CASSQVGIGDTEAFF

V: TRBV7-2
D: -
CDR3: CASSLLLGSIAEQFF

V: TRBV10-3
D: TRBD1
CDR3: CAISELTVGTVNYGYTF

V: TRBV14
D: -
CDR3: CASSQAGGYGYTF

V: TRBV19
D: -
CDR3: CASGVGAGRSKSREKLFF

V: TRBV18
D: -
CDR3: CASSSSDTNYGYTF

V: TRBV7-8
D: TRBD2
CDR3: CASSLFGTSGVTQETQYF

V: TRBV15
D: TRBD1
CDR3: CATSREQGTEAFF

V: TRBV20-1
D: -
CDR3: CSASPDGTQYF

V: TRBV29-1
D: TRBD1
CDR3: CSVGDGGTGGSEAFF

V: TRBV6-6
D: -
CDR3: CASSGQGTEQETQYF

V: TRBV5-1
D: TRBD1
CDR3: CASSALGQIDTQYF

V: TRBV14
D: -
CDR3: CASSLDKAHGYTF

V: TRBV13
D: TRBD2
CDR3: CASSFRGLAGGTSSYEQYF

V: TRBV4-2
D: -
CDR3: CASSQGLRGASTDTQYF

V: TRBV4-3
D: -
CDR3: CASSQDRAISNQPQHF

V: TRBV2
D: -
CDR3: CASSPGPRGYTF

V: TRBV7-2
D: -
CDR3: CASSPRATGFTEKLFF

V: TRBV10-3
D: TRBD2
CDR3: CAISLGGGETQYF

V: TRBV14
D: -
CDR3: CASSQRPYEQYF

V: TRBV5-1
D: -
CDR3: CASSLNRRGMFDGYTF

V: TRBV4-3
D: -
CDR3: CASSPQTAYRESYEQYF

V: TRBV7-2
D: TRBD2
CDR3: CASSSPGLSGGADTQYF

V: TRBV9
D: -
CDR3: CASSVDGPTAFSVNSGNTIYF

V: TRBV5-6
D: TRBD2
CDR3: CASSLRPAGLPDTQYF

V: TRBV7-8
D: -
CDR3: CASSLGLSYGYTF

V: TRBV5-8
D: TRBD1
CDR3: CASSPGQGVGGTQYF

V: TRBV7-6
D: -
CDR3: CASSPEGNTIYF

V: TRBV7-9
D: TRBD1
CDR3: CASSLQPGGSEAFF

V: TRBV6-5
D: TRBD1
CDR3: CASRVDRDRYGYTF

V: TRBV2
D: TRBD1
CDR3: CASRTGTGYPVNEKLFF

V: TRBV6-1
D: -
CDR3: CASSGPGQGTMMTF

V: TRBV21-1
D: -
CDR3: CASSKIRDSPLHF

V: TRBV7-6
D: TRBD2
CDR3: CASSLGTSGVGDEQFF

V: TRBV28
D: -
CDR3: CASSFGGRNTIYF

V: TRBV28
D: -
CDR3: CASSPLDGNQPQHF

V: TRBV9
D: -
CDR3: CASSPSVPGELFF

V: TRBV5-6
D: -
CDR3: CASSLGHPSSYNSPLHF

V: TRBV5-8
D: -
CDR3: CASSLGGPTTNGYTF